This TCR beta chain came from a study of CD8+ T cells in alopecia areata. Study overall: Treated patients were given 5 to 10 mg oral tofacitinib twice daily.

J was trimmed by 6 bases and V by 5 bases; bases with no gene match: 10. The CDR3 runs to 14 residues. Germline values: CDR1 SGHRS, CDR2 YFSETQ. The treatment here: oral pan-JAK inhibitor, 5-10 mg twice daily. Study-level points and caveats: Against the mouse data, patients shared TCRs less clearly, possibly for HLA reasons. Lesional scalp displayed greater clonality than normal scalp, most notably in alopecia totalis/universalis. There were many expanded lesional clones persisting in scalp and blood during tofacitinib.

With respect to this clone: Its antigen is unknown.

The sequencing template was cDNA reverse transcribed from extracted RNA. TCRdb keeps only in-frame clones here, not all; method: immunoSEQ multiplex PCR. The sample has about 100,000 clones, just under 60% seen once. The sequenced sample was CD8+ T cells sorted from blood, obtained between weeks 55 and 65, from a patient treated with tofacitinib. The chain uses TRBV5-1 and TRBJ1-1; TRBD1 aligns across 7 bases. The sequence was obtained from a human donor with alopecia areata. CDR3 nucleotide sequence: TGCGCCAGCAGGGGGAACAGGGGATCCCCTGAAGCTTTCTTT. This sequence encodes CASRGNRGSPEAFF.